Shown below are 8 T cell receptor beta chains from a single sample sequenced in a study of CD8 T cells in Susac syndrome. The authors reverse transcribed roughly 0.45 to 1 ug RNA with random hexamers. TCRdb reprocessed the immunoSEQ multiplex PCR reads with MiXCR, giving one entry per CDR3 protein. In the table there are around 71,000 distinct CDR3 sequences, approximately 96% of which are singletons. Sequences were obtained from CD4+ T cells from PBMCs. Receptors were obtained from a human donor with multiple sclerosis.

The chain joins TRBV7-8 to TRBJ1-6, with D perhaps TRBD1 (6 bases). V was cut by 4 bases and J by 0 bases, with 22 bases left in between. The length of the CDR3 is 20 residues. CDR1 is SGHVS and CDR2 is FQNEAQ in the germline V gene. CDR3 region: CASSSHAWAGDRSYNSPLHF. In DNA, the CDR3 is TGTGCCAGCAGCTCACATGCGTGGGCAGGGGATCGCTCCTATAATTCACCCCTCCACTTT.

The CDR3 coding sequence is TGTGCCAGCAGCCCGCTGGGATGGGACACCGGGGAGCTGTTTTTT. The encoded protein is CASSPLGWDTGELFF. The chain has TRBV5-4 and TRBJ2-2; D not resolved. Germline CDR1 is SGHNT and CDR2 is YYREEE (reference sequence). This CDR3 region has 15 residues. V gave up 4 bases and J gave up 3 bases, with 13 bases separating them.

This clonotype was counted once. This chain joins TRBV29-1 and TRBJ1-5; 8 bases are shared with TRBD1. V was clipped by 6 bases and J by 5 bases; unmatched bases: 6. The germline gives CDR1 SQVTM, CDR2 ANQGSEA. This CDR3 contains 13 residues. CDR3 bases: TGCAGCGTAAGGGAACAGGGGGATCAGCCCCAGCATTTT. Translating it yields CSVREQGDQPQHF.

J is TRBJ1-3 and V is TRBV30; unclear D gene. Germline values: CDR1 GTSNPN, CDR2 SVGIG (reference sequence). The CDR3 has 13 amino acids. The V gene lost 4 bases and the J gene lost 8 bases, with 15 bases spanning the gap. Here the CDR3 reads CAWTGTPRYTIYF. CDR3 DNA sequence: TGTGCCTGGACCGGCACCCCTCGCTACACCATATATTTT.

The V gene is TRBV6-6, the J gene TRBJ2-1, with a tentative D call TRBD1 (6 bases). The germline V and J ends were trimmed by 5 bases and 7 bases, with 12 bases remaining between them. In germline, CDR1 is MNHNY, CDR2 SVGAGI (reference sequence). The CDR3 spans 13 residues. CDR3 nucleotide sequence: TGTGCCAGCAGTCCCGACAGGACTAATGAGCAGTTCTTC. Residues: CASSPDRTNEQFF.

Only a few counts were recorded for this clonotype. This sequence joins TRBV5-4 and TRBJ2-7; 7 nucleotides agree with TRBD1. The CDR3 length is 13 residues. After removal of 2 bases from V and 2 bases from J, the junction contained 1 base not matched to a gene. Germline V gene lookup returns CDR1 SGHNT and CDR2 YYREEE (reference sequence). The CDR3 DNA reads TGTGCCAGCAGCTTCGACAGGGCCTACGAGCAGTACTTC. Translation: CASSFDRAYEQYF.

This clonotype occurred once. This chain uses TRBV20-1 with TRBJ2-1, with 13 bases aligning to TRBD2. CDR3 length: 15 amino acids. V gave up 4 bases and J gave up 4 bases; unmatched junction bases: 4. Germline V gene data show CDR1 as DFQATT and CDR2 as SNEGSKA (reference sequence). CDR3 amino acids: CSAKRLAGGYNEQFF. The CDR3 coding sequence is TGCAGTGCTAAAAGACTAGCGGGGGGATACAATGAGCAGTTCTTC.

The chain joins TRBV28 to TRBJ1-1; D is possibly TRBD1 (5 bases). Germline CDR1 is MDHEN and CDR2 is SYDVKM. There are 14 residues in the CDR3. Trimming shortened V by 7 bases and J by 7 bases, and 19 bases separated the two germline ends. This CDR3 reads CASTGGIQGLEAFF. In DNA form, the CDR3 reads TGTGCCAGCACGGGTGGAATCCAGGGTCTTGAAGCTTTCTTT.